This TCR beta chain was obtained from a study of a mutant IDH1 vaccine in newly diagnosed glioma. As for time point: baseline, week 1 (first vaccination visit). Treatment of the sample: pre-vaccination baseline after standard-of-care therapy. The protocol was immunoSEQ multiplex PCR, while the TCRdb copy is restricted to in-frame clones and leaves out a portion. The top ten clones hold around 8.2% of a sample with roughly 68,000 clones, 79% of them seen once. The sample consisted of PBMCs, taken from a glioma patient treated with radiotherapy, temozolomide or both. This receptor was obtained from a man aged 50 to 60 with glioma.

The chain's CDR3 is CASSIAGTGEKQYF. CDR3 bases: TGTGCCAGTAGTATAGCCGGGACAGGGGAAAAGCAGTACTTC. The gene calls are TRBV19 and TRBJ2-7, with 10 bases matching TRBD1. With V trimmed by 1 base and J by 8 bases, 5 bases remained unmatched. Germline CDR1 LNHDA, CDR2 SQIVND (reference sequence). CDR3 length: 14 residues.